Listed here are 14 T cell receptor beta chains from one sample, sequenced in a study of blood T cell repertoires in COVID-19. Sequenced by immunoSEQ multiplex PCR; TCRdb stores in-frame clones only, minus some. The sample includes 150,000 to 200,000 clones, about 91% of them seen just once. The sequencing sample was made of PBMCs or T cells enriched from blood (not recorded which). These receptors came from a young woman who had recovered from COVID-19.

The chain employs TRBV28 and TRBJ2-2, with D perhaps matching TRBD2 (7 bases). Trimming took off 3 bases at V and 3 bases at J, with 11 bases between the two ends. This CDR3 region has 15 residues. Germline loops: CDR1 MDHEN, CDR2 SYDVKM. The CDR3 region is CASSFGGRDTGELFF. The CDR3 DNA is TGTGCCAGCAGTTTCGGGGGGCGGGACACCGGGGAGCTGTTTTTT.

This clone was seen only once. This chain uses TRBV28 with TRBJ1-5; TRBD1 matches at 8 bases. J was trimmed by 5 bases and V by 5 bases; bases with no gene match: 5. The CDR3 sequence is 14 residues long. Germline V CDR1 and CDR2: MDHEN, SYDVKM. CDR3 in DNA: TGTGCCAGCAGTACGAACAGGGGGGATCAGCCCCAGCATTTT. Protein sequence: CASSTNRGDQPQHF.

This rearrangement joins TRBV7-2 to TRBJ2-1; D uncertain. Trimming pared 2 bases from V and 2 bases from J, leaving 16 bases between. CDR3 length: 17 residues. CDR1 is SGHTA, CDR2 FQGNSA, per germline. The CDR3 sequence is CASSLRRVPAPYNEQFF. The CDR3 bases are TGTGCCAGCAGCTTACGACGGGTTCCGGCCCCCTACAATGAGCAGTTCTTC.

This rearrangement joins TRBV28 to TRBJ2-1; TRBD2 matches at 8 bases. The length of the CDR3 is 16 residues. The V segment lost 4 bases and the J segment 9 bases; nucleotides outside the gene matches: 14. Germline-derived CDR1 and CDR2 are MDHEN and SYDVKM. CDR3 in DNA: TGTGCCAGCAGTTCCCCACAGTCGGGAGGGGGACTTGAGCAGTTCTTC. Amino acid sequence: CASSSPQSGGGLEQFF.

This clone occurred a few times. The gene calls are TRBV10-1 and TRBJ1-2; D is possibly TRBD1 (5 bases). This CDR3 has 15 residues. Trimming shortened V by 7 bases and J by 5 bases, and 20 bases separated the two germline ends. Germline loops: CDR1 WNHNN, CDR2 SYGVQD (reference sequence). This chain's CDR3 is CASILGTRTFYGYTF. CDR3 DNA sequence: TGCGCCAGCATCCTCGGGACTCGTACCTTTTATGGCTACACCTTC.

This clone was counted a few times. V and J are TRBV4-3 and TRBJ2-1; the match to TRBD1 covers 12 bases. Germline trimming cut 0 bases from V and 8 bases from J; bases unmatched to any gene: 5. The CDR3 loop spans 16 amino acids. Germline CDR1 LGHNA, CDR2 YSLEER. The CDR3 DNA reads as TGCGCCAGCAGCCAAGAAACCGGGACAGGGGGCGATGAGCAGTTCTTC. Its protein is CASSQETGTGGDEQFF.

As DNA, the CDR3 is TGTGCCAGCAGCTTACTAGCGGGGGGTCGGCCCTACAATGAGCAGTTCTTC. This translates into CASSLLAGGRPYNEQFF. V gene TRBV7-2 combines with J gene TRBJ2-1; 11 bases agree with TRBD2. The CDR3 loop spans 17 amino acids. From germline, CDR1 is SGHTA and CDR2 FQGNSA. Trimming removed 2 bases from V and 2 bases from J; junction bases left unmatched: 5.

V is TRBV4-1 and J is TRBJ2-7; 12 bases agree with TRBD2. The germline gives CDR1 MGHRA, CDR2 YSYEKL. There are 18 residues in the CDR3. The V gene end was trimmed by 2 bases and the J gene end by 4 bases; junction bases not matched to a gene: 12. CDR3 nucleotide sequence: TGCGCCAGCAGCCAATACGAGACTAGCGGGAGAGGTATTTACGAGCAGTACTTC. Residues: CASSQYETSGRGIYEQYF.

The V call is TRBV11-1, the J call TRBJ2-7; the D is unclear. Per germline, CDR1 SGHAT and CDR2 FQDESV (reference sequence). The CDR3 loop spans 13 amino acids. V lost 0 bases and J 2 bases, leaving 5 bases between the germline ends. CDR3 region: CASSLAPAYEQYF. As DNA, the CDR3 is TGTGCCAGCAGCTTAGCGCCAGCCTACGAGCAGTACTTC.

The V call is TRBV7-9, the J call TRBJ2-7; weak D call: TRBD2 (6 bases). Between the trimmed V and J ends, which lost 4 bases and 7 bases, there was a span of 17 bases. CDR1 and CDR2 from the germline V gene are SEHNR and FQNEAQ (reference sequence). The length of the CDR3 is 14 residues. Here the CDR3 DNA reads TGTGCCAGCAGCTATAGCGGAAGTACCGAAGAGCAGTACTTC. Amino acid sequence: CASSYSGSTEEQYF.

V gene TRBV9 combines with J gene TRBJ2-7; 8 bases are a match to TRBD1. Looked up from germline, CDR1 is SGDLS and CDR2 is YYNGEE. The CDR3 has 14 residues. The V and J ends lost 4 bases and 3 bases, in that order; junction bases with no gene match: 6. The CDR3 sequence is CASSPGGTDYEQYF. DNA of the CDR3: TGTGCCAGCAGCCCAGGGGGCACAGACTACGAGCAGTACTTC. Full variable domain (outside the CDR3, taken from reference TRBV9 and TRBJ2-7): DSGVTQTPKHLITATGQRVTLRCSPRSGDLSVYWYQQSLDQGLQFLIQYYNGEERAKGNILERFSAQQFPDLHSELNLSSLELGDSALYFCASSPGGTDYEQYFGPGTRLTVT.

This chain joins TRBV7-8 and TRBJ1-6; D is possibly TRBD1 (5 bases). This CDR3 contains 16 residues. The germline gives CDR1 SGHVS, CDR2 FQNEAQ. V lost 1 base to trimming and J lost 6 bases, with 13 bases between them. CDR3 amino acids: CASSLVVRGGNSPLHF. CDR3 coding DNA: TGTGCCAGCAGCTTAGTAGTTAGGGGTGGTAATTCACCCCTCCACTTT. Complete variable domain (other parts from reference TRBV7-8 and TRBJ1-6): GAGVSQSPRYKVAKRGQDVALRCDPISGHVSLFWYQQALGQGPEFLTYFQNEAQLDKSGLPSDRFFAERPEGSVSTLKIQRTQQEDSAVYLCASSLVVRGGNSPLHFGNGTRLTVT.

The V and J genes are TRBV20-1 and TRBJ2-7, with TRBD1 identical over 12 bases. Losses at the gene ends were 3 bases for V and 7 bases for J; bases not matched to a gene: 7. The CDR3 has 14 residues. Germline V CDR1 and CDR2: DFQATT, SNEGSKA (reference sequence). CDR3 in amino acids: CSASIGTGGQEQYF. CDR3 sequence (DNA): TGCAGTGCTAGTATCGGGACAGGGGGCCAAGAGCAGTACTTC.

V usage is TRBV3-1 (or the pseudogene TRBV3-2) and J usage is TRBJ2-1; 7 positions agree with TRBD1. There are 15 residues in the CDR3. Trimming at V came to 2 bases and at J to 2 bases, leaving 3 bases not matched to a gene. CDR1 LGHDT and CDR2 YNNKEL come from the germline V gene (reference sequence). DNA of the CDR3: TGTGCCAGCAGCCAAACGGGGACAGCCTACAATGAGCAGTTCTTC. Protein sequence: CASSQTGTAYNEQFF.